Below are 10 T cell receptor beta chains sequenced from a single sample in a study. One entry per CDR3 protein, called by TCRdb with MiXCR from the RT-PCR reads. The sample holds about 700,000 distinct CDR3 sequences, about 14% seen once. The material sequenced was memory CD4+ T cells from blood. All receptors derive from a female donor in good health, serving as a healthy control.

This clonotype was detected many times. The chain employs TRBV5-1 and TRBJ1-5; D gene uncertain. This CDR3 is built from 15 residues. Germline V gene lookup returns CDR1 SGHRS and CDR2 YFSETQ. V was cut by 4 bases and J by 2 bases, with 13 bases left in between. Written as DNA, the CDR3 is TGCGCCAGCAGCATCCAAGGACGGGGCAATCAGCCCCAGCATTTT. Translation: CASSIQGRGNQPQHF.

There are a few counts of this clonotype. V is TRBV7-8 and J is TRBJ2-7, with 9 bases matching TRBD2. This CDR3 has 15 residues. Germline CDR1 is SGHVS and CDR2 is FQNEAQ. V dropped 4 bases and J dropped 4; count of bases not matched to a gene: 8. CDR3 bases: TGTGCCAGCAGCTCGGGCGGGAGGGCCCGATACGAGCAGTACTTC. Its protein is CASSSGGRARYEQYF.

This clonotype was seen a handful of times. The rearrangement links TRBV5-1 to TRBJ2-3; tentative D call: TRBD2 (6 bases). This CDR3 comprises 15 residues. Per germline, CDR1 SGHRS and CDR2 YFSETQ. V was shortened by 5 bases and J by 4 bases, with 17 bases between the two germline ends. CDR3 sequence: CASRDSGTGADTQYF. CDR3 bases: TGCGCCAGCAGAGATTCCGGGACGGGAGCAGATACGCAGTATTTT.

J is TRBJ1-4 and V is TRBV9; D remains unclear. There are 13 residues in the CDR3. Looked up from germline, CDR1 is SGDLS and CDR2 is YYNGEE. Trimming removed 4 bases at V and 7 bases at J, with 11 bases between. DNA of the CDR3: TGTGCCAGCAGCCGTGTCAGAGGTGAAAAACTGTTTTTT. This sequence encodes CASSRVRGEKLFF.

J is TRBJ1-3 and V is TRBV5-1; no reliable D call. The CDR3 loop spans 14 amino acids. Trimming removed 0 bases at V and 3 bases at J, with 7 bases between. Germline assignment: CDR1 SGHRS and CDR2 YFSETQ. The CDR3 is CASSLEGFGNTIYF. CDR3 coding DNA: TGCGCCAGCAGCTTGGAGGGCTTTGGAAACACCATATATTTT. Together with reference TRBV5-1 and TRBJ1-3, the CDR3 gives the full variable domain: KAGVTQTPRYLIKTRGQQVTLSCSPISGHRSVSWYQQTPGQGLQFLFEYFSETQRNKGNFPGRFSGRQFSNSRSEMNVSTLELGDSALYLCASSLEGFGNTIYFGEGSWLTVV.

This clonotype occurred many times. This rearrangement joins TRBV20-1 to TRBJ1-2; 7 nucleotides match TRBD1. The CDR3 has 12 amino acids. The germline V gene encodes CDR1 DFQATT and CDR2 SNEGSKA (reference sequence). Trimming removed 3 bases from V and 8 bases from J; junction bases left unmatched: 6. The CDR3 DNA is TGCAGTGCTAGTACAGGGGTCGAAGGCTACACCTTC. It translates to CSASTGVEGYTF.

This clonotype was observed a handful of times. The rearrangement links TRBV18 to TRBJ2-5, with D possibly matching TRBD1 (5 bases). This CDR3 is built from 14 residues. V lost 0 bases, J lost 2 bases, and 7 bases lay in between. Per germline, CDR1 KGHSH and CDR2 LQKENI. CDR3 DNA: TGTGCCAGCTCACCACCGGGGCAGCAAGAGACCCAGTACTTC. Amino acid sequence: CASSPPGQQETQYF.

The V call is TRBV7-2, the J call TRBJ1-1; D gene uncertain. The CDR3 is 15 residues long. Trimming pared 6 bases from V and 2 bases from J, leaving 16 bases between. Germline V CDR1 and CDR2: SGHTA, FQGNSA. The CDR3 DNA is TGTGCCAGCAGACTTGGGAGCGACATCAACACTGAAGCTTTCTTT. The encoded protein is CASRLGSDINTEAFF.

The chain is built from TRBV7-2 and TRBJ1-1; 7 nucleotides line up with TRBD1. Unmatched junction bases numbered 6, after V lost 5 bases and J lost 6 bases. Germline CDR1 reads SGHTA; CDR2 reads FQGNSA. The CDR3 runs 13 residues. CDR3 amino acids: CASSRIQGAEAFF. DNA for the CDR3: TGTGCCAGCAGCCGAATCCAGGGGGCTGAAGCTTTCTTT.

In this sample, this clonotype turned up a few times. The chain links TRBV29-1 to TRBJ1-2; D remains ambiguous. Germline V lookup: CDR1 SQVTM, CDR2 ANQGSEA. With 6 bases removed from V and 1 base from J, the gap between germline ends came to 9 bases. The CDR3 has 12 residues. The CDR3 region is CSVSSGNYGYTF. CDR3 coding DNA: TGCAGCGTCTCGTCTGGTAACTATGGCTACACCTTC.